This entry lists 20 T cell receptor beta chains sequenced from one sample in a study of T cells in Graves' hyperthyroidism and ophthalmopathy. Amplified regions were TCR beta CDR3 sequences from RNA transcripts. The HTBI primer set drove a first-round RT-PCR of the TCR CDR3. One entry per CDR3 protein results from TCRdb running MiXCR on the multiplex PCR reads. This table has a few hundred thousand distinct CDR3 sequences, about 18% appearing once. Sequencing was carried out using blood. Every receptor here comes from a woman aged 60-70 years with Graves' ophthalmopathy.

This clonotype was counted many times. The chain uses TRBV28 and TRBJ2-7, with 7 bases matching TRBD2. The ends lost 6 bases at V and 2 bases at J; junction bases unmatched: 7. This CDR3 region has 14 residues. Per the germline V gene, CDR1 is MDHEN and CDR2 is SYDVKM. Written as DNA, the CDR3 is TGTGCCAGCAGACGACTAGCCGACACCTACGAGCAGTACTTC. It codes for CASRRLADTYEQYF.

A note on this clonotype: This sequence may be a read error, since a much larger clone differs from it by one base. This CDR3 is CASSVDWDSNQPRHF. CDR3 coding DNA: TGTGCCAGCAGCGTAGATTGGGATAGCAATCAGCCCCGGCATTTT. This chain connects TRBV9 to TRBJ1-5; no clear D gene. Per the germline V gene, CDR1 is SGDLS and CDR2 is YYNGEE. The CDR3 covers 15 residues.

There are many counts of this clonotype. The rearrangement links TRBV2 to TRBJ2-7; TRBD1 matches 7 bases. This CDR3 spans 13 amino acids. With V trimmed by 6 bases and J by 4 bases, 6 bases remained unmatched. Germline CDR1 reads SNHLY; CDR2 reads FYNNEI. The CDR3 sequence is CASRTGTEYEQYF. In nucleotides, the CDR3 is TGTGCCAGCAGAACCGGGACAGAATACGAGCAGTACTTC.

This chain links TRBV5-5 with TRBJ1-5, with D possibly TRBD1 on 5 matching bases. Trimming removed 4 bases from V and 0 bases from J, with 14 bases in between. Germline V lookup: CDR1 SGHKS, CDR2 YYEKEE (reference sequence). The CDR3 runs 16 residues. The CDR3 region has the DNA TGTGCCAGCAGCGAGACAGCTACCGATAGCAATCAGCCCCAGCATTTT. Its protein is CASSETATDSNQPQHF.

This clonotype showed up many times. This sequence joins TRBV28 and TRBJ2-5, with D unresolved. Germline CDR1 and CDR2: MDHEN and SYDVKM. The CDR3 has 12 residues. Trimming took 8 bases from V and 2 from J, leaving 9 bases between them. Here the CDR3 reads CASGLQQETQYF. Here the CDR3 DNA reads TGTGCCAGCGGCCTACAGCAAGAGACCCAGTACTTC. The full variable domain, its missing parts supplied by reference TRBV28 and TRBJ2-5, is DVKVTQSSRYLVKRTGEKVFLECVQDMDHENMFWYRQDPGLGLRLIYFSYDVKMKEKGDIPEGYSVSREKKERFSLILESASTNQTSMYLCASGLQQETQYFGPGTRLLVL.

This clonotype has more than one count but fewer than ten. The rearrangement joins TRBV27 to TRBJ2-3; TRBD2 matches at 9 bases. Germline CDR1 reads MNHEY; CDR2 reads SMNVEV (reference sequence). V shed 4 bases and J 3 bases; nucleotides not matched to a gene: 8. The CDR3 consists of 16 residues. The CDR3 coding sequence is TGTGCCAGCAGTTCCGTAGCGGGAGTAAGAACAGATACGCAGTATTTT. Translated: CASSSVAGVRTDTQYF.

This clonotype has at least ten counts. V is TRBV13 and J is TRBJ1-4; no firm D call. The CDR3 loop spans 15 amino acids. CDR1 is PRHDT and CDR2 is FYEKMQ in the germline V gene (reference sequence). V was pared by 4 bases and J by 4 bases, with 13 bases between. CDR3 protein: CASSSSSWGNEKLFF. CDR3 coding DNA: TGTGCCAGCAGCTCATCCTCGTGGGGTAATGAAAAACTGTTTTTT.

V is TRBV20-1 and J is TRBJ1-5, with D unclear. Per germline, CDR1 DFQATT and CDR2 SNEGSKA (reference sequence). V was pared by 5 bases and J by 9 bases, with 5 bases between. The CDR3 consists of 9 residues. In DNA, the CDR3 is TGCAGTGCTGGAAGGCCCCAGCATTTT. Translated, it gives CSAGRPQHF.

In its sample, this clonotype was seen many times. V usage is TRBV20-1 and J usage is TRBJ1-4; D ambiguous. Between the trimmed V and J ends, which lost 6 bases and 0 bases, there was a span of 8 bases. The CDR3 contains 13 residues. Looked up from germline, CDR1 is DFQATT and CDR2 is SNEGSKA (reference sequence). As DNA, the CDR3 is TGCAGTGCCCGGAGTGCAACTAATGAAAAACTGTTTTTT. As protein: CSARSATNEKLFF.

The chain couples TRBV6-2 or TRBV6-3 to TRBJ1-3; D is ambiguous. This CDR3 contains 14 residues. The germline V and J ends were trimmed by 6 bases and 0 bases, with 9 bases remaining between them. Germline CDR1 is MNHEY and CDR2 is SVGEGT. CDR3 nucleotide sequence: TGTGCCAGCAGGCCCGTGACCTCTGGAAACACCATATATTTT. Protein sequence: CASRPVTSGNTIYF.

There are a few counts of this clonotype. This rearrangement joins TRBV19 to TRBJ1-4; D not certain. The V gene lost 7 bases and the J gene lost 7 bases, with 10 bases spanning the gap. The germline V gene has CDR1 LNHDA and CDR2 SQIVND (reference sequence). CDR3 length: 12 residues. Written as DNA, the CDR3 is TGTGCCAGTAATCACCTAGGTGAAAAACTGTTTTTT. Translation: CASNHLGEKLFF.

The gene calls are TRBV4-2 and TRBJ2-3; unclear D gene. Germline assignment: CDR1 LGHNA and CDR2 YNFKEQ. The germline V and J ends were trimmed by 1 base and 6 bases, with 11 bases remaining between them. The CDR3 has 14 residues. CDR3 nucleotide sequence: TGTGCCAGCAGCCAAGGAAGAAGATATGATACGCAGTATTTT. Its protein product is CASSQGRRYDTQYF.

Only a few counts were recorded for this clonotype. The V and J genes are TRBV7-2 and TRBJ2-3, with 7 bases that match TRBD1. J lost 2 bases, V lost 9 bases, and 11 bases had no gene match. Germline CDR1 SGHTA, CDR2 FQGNSA. This CDR3 comprises 15 residues. As DNA, the CDR3 is TGTGCCAGTAGTATATTGGGGACAGACACAGATACGCAGTATTTT. Translating gives CASSILGTDTDTQYF.

This clonotype was seen many times. The CDR3 loop reads CASSPTRASAEYNEQFF. The CDR3 coding sequence is TGTGCCAGCAGTCCTACTAGGGCTAGCGCCGAGTACAATGAGCAGTTCTTC. The rearrangement links TRBV27 to TRBJ2-1, with a possible D match to TRBD2 (6 bases). This CDR3 has 17 residues. V dropped 5 bases and J dropped 4 bases, with 21 bases sitting between them. Per germline, CDR1 MNHEY and CDR2 SMNVEV (reference sequence).

This clonotype occurred many times. This chain connects TRBV15 to TRBJ2-7; D gene ambiguous. The CDR3 is 14 amino acids. V gave up 3 bases and J gave up 2 bases, with 11 bases separating them. The germline V gene encodes CDR1 LNHNV and CDR2 YYDKDF (reference sequence). In nucleotides, the CDR3 is TGTGCCACCAGCAGGGACGACACTACCTACGAGCAGTACTTC. Translated, it gives CATSRDDTTYEQYF.

This clonotype was recorded at least ten times. The chain has TRBV5-5 and TRBJ2-1; D gene ambiguous. CDR3 length: 15 residues. Germline values: CDR1 SGHKS, CDR2 YYEKEE (reference sequence). Trimming left V 0 bases short and J 0 bases short, with 7 bases between. CDR3 protein: CASSLELVSYNEQFF. Written as DNA, the CDR3 is TGTGCCAGCAGCTTGGAACTGGTCTCCTACAATGAGCAGTTCTTC.

This clonotype appeared a few times. The rearrangement links TRBV9 to TRBJ2-2, with D perhaps matching TRBD2 (5 bases). Trimming left V 4 bases short and J 3 bases short, with 10 bases between. CDR1 is SGDLS, CDR2 YYNGEE, per germline. This CDR3 has 14 amino acids. The CDR3: CASSLDSYTGELFF. CDR3 DNA sequence: TGTGCCAGCAGCCTGGACTCCTACACCGGGGAGCTGTTTTTT.

There are a few counts of this clonotype. The chain links TRBV3-1 to TRBJ1-5; perhaps TRBD1 as D (5 bases). The CDR3 is 18 amino acids. With 4 bases removed from V and 0 bases from J, the gap between germline ends came to 19 bases. The germline CDR1 and CDR2 sequences are LGHDT and YNNKEL (reference sequence). The CDR3 loop is CASSPTRADSLSNQPQHF. In DNA form, the CDR3 reads TGTGCCAGCAGCCCCACTCGCGCCGACAGCCTTAGCAATCAGCCCCAGCATTTT.

J is TRBJ2-1 and V is TRBV4-2; D is ambiguous. The germline V gene encodes CDR1 LGHNA and CDR2 YNFKEQ. V was trimmed by 1 base and J by 7 bases, leaving 8 bases between them. The CDR3 is 13 residues long. The CDR3 DNA sequence: TGTGCCAGCAGCCAAGTTTTAGAGAATGAGCAGTTCTTC. This gives the protein CASSQVLENEQFF.

This clonotype was counted at least ten times. This chain uses TRBV20-1 with TRBJ1-6, with 7 positions matching TRBD1. Germline lookup yields CDR1 DFQATT and CDR2 SNEGSKA (reference sequence). The CDR3 has 14 residues. V dropped 2 bases and J dropped 7; count of bases not matched to a gene: 5. CDR3 DNA: TGCAGTGCTAGACAAGGGACAGTGAATTCACCCCTCCACTTT. This encodes CSARQGTVNSPLHF.